The 27 T cell receptor beta chains in this list originate from one sample, sequenced in a study of identifying expanded T cells in peripheral blood. The protocol was immunoSEQ multiplex PCR, while the TCRdb copy is restricted to in-frame clones and leaves out a portion. The sample lists 70,000 or so clones; 90% were seen once. Sequenced: blood. The receptor set was obtained from a person between 18 and 75 years old in good health.

This rearrangement joins TRBV9 to TRBJ2-2; D is unclear. CDR3 length: 13 residues. Trimming shortened V by 0 bases and J by 4 bases, and 4 bases separated the two germline ends. Germline-derived CDR1 and CDR2 are SGDLS and YYNGEE. In nucleotides, the CDR3 is TGTGCCAGCAGCGTAGGAAGCACCGGGGAGCTGTTTTTT. Its protein is CASSVGSTGELFF.

The sample holds a few counts of this clone. The rearrangement links TRBV29-1 to TRBJ2-5; D might be TRBD2 (7 bases). Germline lookup yields CDR1 SQVTM and CDR2 ANQGSEA. There are 14 residues in the CDR3. Trimming stripped 7 bases from V and 5 bases from J, with 20 bases between. The CDR3: CSARGGNRGETQYF. CDR3 in DNA: TGCAGCGCAAGGGGGGGAAATAGAGGGGAGACCCAGTACTTC.

This clone was recorded a few times. The V call is TRBV5-1, the J call TRBJ1-6; D is unclear. This CDR3 spans 15 amino acids. Germline V gene data show CDR1 as SGHRS and CDR2 as YFSETQ. V lost 5 bases to trimming and J lost 8 bases, with 17 bases between them. The CDR3 DNA sequence: TGCGCCAGCAGGCGAGACATGGGTTTATATTCACCCCTCCACTTT. It yields the protein CASRRDMGLYSPLHF. Based on the CDR3 plus reference TRBV5-1 and TRBJ1-6, the full variable domain is KAGVTQTPRYLIKTRGQQVTLSCSPISGHRSVSWYQQTPGQGLQFLFEYFSETQRNKGNFPGRFSGRQFSNSRSEMNVSTLELGDSALYLCASRRDMGLYSPLHFGNGTRLTVT.

The V gene is TRBV4-3, the J gene TRBJ2-1, with 10 bases that match TRBD2. The CDR3 is made up of 16 amino acids. J gave up 2 bases and V 0 bases, and 1 base lay outside the gene matches. Germline CDR1 reads LGHNA; CDR2 reads YSLEER. The CDR3 DNA reads as TGCGCCAGCAGCCAAGATGGGACTAGCGCCTACAATGAGCAGTTCTTC. Its protein product is CASSQDGTSAYNEQFF.

This chain joins TRBV6-1 and TRBJ1-1, with 9 bases lining up with TRBD1. The CDR3 runs to 14 residues. The V gene end was trimmed by 6 bases and the J gene end by 2 bases; junction bases not matched to a gene: 4. Germline V gene lookup returns CDR1 MNHNS and CDR2 SASEGT. DNA of the CDR3: TGTGCCAGCAGGAAAACAGGGGGCAACACTGAAGCTTTCTTT. Translated, it gives CASRKTGGNTEAFF.

This rearrangement joins TRBV2 to TRBJ1-3, with a possible D match to TRBD1 (5 bases). The CDR3 extends over 15 amino acids. V lost 5 bases to trimming and J lost 0 bases, with 11 bases between them. CDR1 is SNHLY and CDR2 is FYNNEI in the germline V gene. The DNA of the CDR3 is TGTGCCAGCAGTTGGGGGGAGCTCTCTGGAAACACCATATATTTT. Protein: CASSWGELSGNTIYF.

The chain joins TRBV5-4 to TRBJ2-3; D is unresolved. The CDR3 runs 14 residues. Deletions cut 7 bases from V and 0 bases from J, with 12 bases between. Germline values: CDR1 SGHNT, CDR2 YYREEE (reference sequence). As DNA, the CDR3 is TGTGCCAGCCGCGCGAAGCTTAGCACAGATACGCAGTATTTT. Translation gives CASRAKLSTDTQYF.

The chain recombines TRBV7-2 with TRBJ1-2; TRBD1 matches 10 bases. Per germline, CDR1 SGHTA and CDR2 FQGNSA. J gave up 4 bases and V 1 base, and 3 bases lay outside the gene matches. This CDR3 has 15 residues. CDR3 nucleotide sequence: TGTGCCAGCAGCTTAGAGGACAGGGGGTCCTATGGCTACACCTTC. Translation gives CASSLEDRGSYGYTF. Combining the CDR3 with reference TRBV7-2 and TRBJ1-2 gives the whole variable domain GAGVSQSPSNKVTEKGKDVELRCDPISGHTALYWYRQSLGQGLEFLIYFQGNSAPDKSGLPSDRFSAERTGGSVSTLTIQRTQQEDSAVYLCASSLEDRGSYGYTFGSGTRLTVV.

The chain carries TRBV10-3 and TRBJ2-1; D gene ambiguous. The CDR3 runs to 17 residues. The V gene's germline CDR1 is ENHRY and CDR2 SYGVKD. The V and J ends lost 3 bases and 2 bases respectively, with 17 bases between them. The chain's CDR3 is CAISDRRPSRPYNEQFF. Here the CDR3 DNA reads TGTGCCATCAGTGATCGACGGCCAAGCCGGCCCTACAATGAGCAGTTCTTC.

This clone was observed once. The V call is TRBV6-4, the J call TRBJ2-1; 8 bases fit TRBD2. V lost 2 bases and J lost 7; bases outside the gene matches: 4. This CDR3 contains 14 residues. The germline CDR1 and CDR2 sequences are MRHNA and SNTAGT. CDR3 residues: CASSDQAGVNEQFF. CDR3 nucleotide sequence: TGTGCCAGCAGTGACCAAGCGGGAGTGAATGAGCAGTTCTTC.

The genes are TRBV2 and TRBJ1-3, with D possibly matching TRBD1 (5 bases). The germline V gene has CDR1 SNHLY and CDR2 FYNNEI. Trimming removed 6 bases at V and 3 bases at J, with 12 bases between. The CDR3 runs 14 residues. The CDR3 protein is CASRGRGFGNTIYF. DNA of the CDR3: TGTGCCAGCAGAGGCCGGGGGTTTGGAAACACCATATATTTT.

The chain employs TRBV29-1 and TRBJ2-7; no clear D. Germline lookup yields CDR1 SQVTM and CDR2 ANQGSEA. Trimming cost V 8 bases and J 3 bases, with 23 bases left between them. The CDR3 runs 15 residues. The DNA for the CDR3 is TGCAGCCCCACATCGGACGGATTCTCCAACTACGAGCAGTACTTC. Its translation is CSPTSDGFSNYEQYF.

The DNA for the CDR3 is TGTGCCAGCAGCTCCCAGACAGGGGCCGCCCAATATGGCTACACCTTC. Translating it yields CASSSQTGAAQYGYTF. The chain uses TRBV7-2 and TRBJ1-2; 8 nucleotides agree with TRBD1. J was trimmed by 5 bases and V by 4 bases; bases with no gene match: 12. Germline V gene lookup returns CDR1 SGHTA and CDR2 FQGNSA. CDR3 length: 16 amino acids.

CDR3 nucleotides: TGTGCCAGCAGCTTAGCCCAGACGAACACTGAAGCTTTCTTT. Encoded protein: CASSLAQTNTEAFF. The chain employs TRBV7-2 and TRBJ1-1; D is ambiguous. CDR3 length: 14 residues. The V and J ends lost 0 bases and 1 base respectively, with 6 bases between them. Per the germline V gene, CDR1 is SGHTA and CDR2 is FQGNSA.

The V and J genes are TRBV10-3 and TRBJ2-3; 9 bases agree with TRBD2. The germline V gene has CDR1 ENHRY and CDR2 SYGVKD. The trim removed 7 bases at V and 4 bases at J, leaving 3 bases unmatched. This CDR3 is built from 13 residues. The DNA of the CDR3 is TGTGCCATCAATAGCGGGGGTGCAGATACGCAGTATTTT. As protein: CAINSGGADTQYF.

With respect to this clone: Other DNA sequences of this sample code for an identical CDR3. The gene calls are TRBV5-1 and TRBJ2-7; 7 nucleotides line up with TRBD2. Per germline, CDR1 SGHRS and CDR2 YFSETQ. The CDR3 sequence is 14 residues long. V lost 2 bases to trimming and J lost 0 bases; unmatched junction nucleotides: 2. The CDR3 nucleotides are TGCGCCAGCAGCTTTAGCGGGTCCTCCTACGAGCAGTACTTC. Amino acid sequence: CASSFSGSSYEQYF. Full variable domain (missing parts from reference TRBV5-1 and TRBJ2-7): KAGVTQTPRYLIKTRGQQVTLSCSPISGHRSVSWYQQTPGQGLQFLFEYFSETQRNKGNFPGRFSGRQFSNSRSEMNVSTLELGDSALYLCASSFSGSSYEQYFGPGTRLTVT.

This chain uses TRBV5-1 with TRBJ1-1; 8 nucleotides align to TRBD1. CDR3 length: 14 amino acids. V lost 4 bases and J lost 1; bases outside the gene matches: 3. The germline CDR1 and CDR2 sequences are SGHRS and YFSETQ. This CDR3 is CASSRGTGNTEAFF. CDR3 nucleotide sequence: TGCGCCAGCAGCAGAGGGACAGGGAACACTGAAGCTTTCTTT.

The V and J genes are TRBV4-3 and TRBJ2-7, with D hard to call. The CDR3 is 13 residues long. V was trimmed by 0 bases and J by 3 bases, leaving 6 bases between them. Looked up from germline, CDR1 is LGHNA and CDR2 is YSLEER. CDR3 in amino acids: CASSQEVGYEQYF. The DNA for the CDR3 is TGCGCCAGCAGCCAAGAAGTCGGCTACGAGCAGTACTTC.

The chain uses TRBV7-2 and TRBJ2-3; 10 nucleotides match TRBD2. With 5 bases clipped from V and 0 bases from J, the junction kept 14 bases outside the gene matches. Germline CDR1 is SGHTA and CDR2 is FQGNSA. The CDR3 length is 19 residues. The CDR3 loop is CASSTVSDLAGASTDTQYF. CDR3 sequence (DNA): TGTGCCAGCAGCACCGTTTCCGATCTAGCGGGAGCTAGCACAGATACGCAGTATTTT. The variable domain in full, with the rest retrieved from reference TRBV7-2 and TRBJ2-3, is GAGVSQSPSNKVTEKGKDVELRCDPISGHTALYWYRQSLGQGLEFLIYFQGNSAPDKSGLPSDRFSAERTGGSVSTLTIQRTQQEDSAVYLCASSTVSDLAGASTDTQYFGPGTRLTVL.

The chain is built from TRBV5-4 and TRBJ1-2; unclear D gene. Germline V gene lookup returns CDR1 SGHNT and CDR2 YYREEE (reference sequence). The length of the CDR3 is 14 residues. Trimming removed 1 base from V and 1 base from J, with 8 bases in between. DNA for the CDR3: TGTGCCAGCAGCTTGCCTGGGTTTAACTATGGCTACACCTTC. Residues: CASSLPGFNYGYTF.

This chain uses TRBV28 with TRBJ2-1; TRBD2 might be the D (7 bases). Germline V gene lookup returns CDR1 MDHEN and CDR2 SYDVKM. This CDR3 spans 17 amino acids. V lost 4 bases, J lost 2 bases, and 18 bases lay in between. CDR3 sequence: CASSSVLTGRAYNEQFF. In nucleotides, the CDR3 is TGTGCCAGCAGTTCGGTATTAACAGGGAGGGCCTACAATGAGCAGTTCTTC. Based on the CDR3 plus reference TRBV28 and TRBJ2-1, the full variable domain is DVKVTQSSRYLVKRTGEKVFLECVQDMDHENMFWYRQDPGLGLRLIYFSYDVKMKEKGDIPEGYSVSREKKERFSLILESASTNQTSMYLCASSSVLTGRAYNEQFFGPGTRLTVL.

V and J are TRBV6-1 and TRBJ1-2, with D maybe TRBD1 (6 bases). The CDR3 is 15 residues long. The V end was cut by 6 bases, the J end by 7 bases, with 21 bases between. CDR1 is MNHNS, CDR2 SASEGT, per germline. CDR3 protein: CASREYTGSVSGYTF. The CDR3 coding sequence is TGTGCCAGCAGGGAGTATACAGGGTCTGTCTCTGGCTACACCTTC.

The chain employs TRBV4-1 and TRBJ2-7; weak D call: TRBD1 (5 bases). Between the trimmed V and J ends, which lost 0 bases and 6 bases, there was a span of 15 bases. Germline lookup yields CDR1 MGHRA and CDR2 YSYEKL. The CDR3 has 15 residues. CDR3 loop: CASSQDQGEWGEQYF. The CDR3 DNA follows: TGCGCCAGCAGCCAAGACCAAGGGGAATGGGGCGAGCAGTACTTC.

The rearrangement uses TRBV5-1 and TRBJ2-1, with D unresolved. The V end lost 0 bases, the J end lost 5 bases, and 9 bases lay between the germline ends. This CDR3 has 14 amino acids. The germline CDR1 and CDR2 sequences are SGHRS and YFSETQ. CDR3 bases: TGCGCCAGCAGCTTGGATAGCAGCAACAATGAGCAGTTCTTC. Translation gives CASSLDSSNNEQFF.

This chain connects TRBV2 to TRBJ2-1, with 8 bases aligning to TRBD2. Germline lookup yields CDR1 SNHLY and CDR2 FYNNEI. This CDR3 is built from 15 residues. With 4 bases clipped from V and 4 bases from J, the junction kept 6 bases outside the gene matches. CDR3 bases: TGTGCCAGCAGTGGGTCGGCGGGGGGATACAATGAGCAGTTCTTC. Translation: CASSGSAGGYNEQFF.

V gene TRBV6-5 combines with J gene TRBJ2-5; no definite D call. The V gene lost 2 bases and the J gene lost 0 bases, with 7 bases spanning the gap. There are 14 residues in the CDR3. Germline-derived CDR1 and CDR2 are MNHEY and SVGAGI. CDR3 amino acids: CASSYLRYQETQYF. In DNA form, the CDR3 reads TGTGCCAGCAGTTACCTTCGGTACCAAGAGACCCAGTACTTC.

The rearrangement joins TRBV19 to TRBJ2-2, with 8 bases fitting TRBD2. V shed 3 bases and J 0 bases; nucleotides not matched to a gene: 9. Germline V gene data show CDR1 as LNHDA and CDR2 as SQIVND (reference sequence). The CDR3 extends over 18 amino acids. CDR3: CASSIHLAGTANTGELFF. The CDR3 coding sequence is TGTGCCAGTAGTATTCACTTAGCGGGGACCGCGAACACCGGGGAGCTGTTTTTT. Looking up the rest from reference TRBV19 and TRBJ2-2 gives the full variable domain: DGGITQSPKYLFRKEGQNVTLSCEQNLNHDAMYWYRQDPGQGLRLIYYSQIVNDFQKGDIAEGYSVSREKKESFPLTVTSAQKNPTAFYLCASSIHLAGTANTGELFFGEGSRLTVL.